Below are 12 T cell receptor beta chains sequenced from a single sample in a study of beta chain features in type 1 diabetes. Expressed TCRB transcripts were sequenced because the entire RNA isolate underwent reverse transcription. Produced via immunoSEQ multiplex PCR; TCRdb's table is partial and in-frame only. The repertoire consists of around 500,000 clones, with approximately 10% occurring once and the leading ten covering 0.045% to 0.05%. Material: naive CD4+ T cells from blood. The source is a woman between 18 and 29 years old in good health.

This clone was detected only a few times. The chain couples TRBV27 to TRBJ2-7; perhaps TRBD2 as D (5 bases). V lost 3 bases, J lost 2 bases, and 11 bases lay in between. This CDR3 is built from 14 residues. Germline-derived CDR1 and CDR2 are MNHEY and SMNVEV (reference sequence). The CDR3 coding sequence is TGTGCCAGCAGTTTCCTAGCAGGTACCTACGAGCAGTACTTC. Amino acids: CASSFLAGTYEQYF.

This clone was counted only a few times. The chain recombines TRBV28 with TRBJ2-3; D possibly corresponds to TRBD1 (6 bases). Trimming stripped 3 bases from V and 0 bases from J, with 13 bases between. The CDR3 is 16 amino acids. The germline V gene has CDR1 MDHEN and CDR2 SYDVKM. CDR3 nucleotide sequence: TGTGCCAGCAGTTTGACCGGGACACGAAGCACAGATACGCAGTATTTT. Its protein product is CASSLTGTRSTDTQYF.

The rearrangement uses TRBV5-1 and TRBJ2-5, with D possibly TRBD2 on 6 matching bases. Germline assignment: CDR1 SGHRS and CDR2 YFSETQ. This CDR3 is built from 14 residues. Trimming took 6 bases from V and 4 from J, leaving 16 bases between them. This CDR3 is CASMLTGEAETQYF. Written as DNA, the CDR3 is TGCGCCAGCATGTTAACGGGAGAGGCAGAGACCCAGTACTTC.

The gene calls are TRBV7-2 and TRBJ2-2; D is unclear. This CDR3 is built from 16 residues. V lost 2 bases and J lost 6, with 16 bases in between. In germline, CDR1 is SGHTA, CDR2 FQGNSA. The CDR3: CASSLSIGDTAGELFF. The CDR3 nucleotides are TGTGCCAGCAGCTTATCAATCGGCGATACAGCCGGGGAGCTGTTTTTT.

Notes on this clone: The germline gene is not matched at one end of the junction; a read error may be the cause. V usage is TRBV19 and J usage is TRBJ2-1; TRBD2 matches 11 bases. Germline V gene sequence: CDR1 LNHDA, CDR2 SQIVND (reference sequence). The CDR3 covers 17 residues. CDR3 bases: TGTGCCCGTAGCGGGAGGGCCCCCTCGCTCCTCGACAATGAGCAGTTCTTC. Translating gives CARSGRAPSLLDNEQFF.

The CDR3 DNA reads as TGCGCCAGCAGCCCTTCAGGGTACGGTGACAATGAGCAGTTCTTC. It translates to CASSPSGYGDNEQFF. This chain uses TRBV4-1 with TRBJ2-1, with a possible D match to TRBD1 (5 bases). The CDR3 has 15 residues. Trimming took off 4 bases at V and 5 bases at J, with 15 bases between the two ends. CDR1 and CDR2 (germline): MGHRA, YSYEKL.

A few counts support this clone. V gene TRBV18 combines with J gene TRBJ2-1; weak D call: TRBD2 (6 bases). The V end was cut by 2 bases, the J end by 10 bases, with 9 bases between. There are 12 residues in the CDR3. Germline CDR1 is KGHSH and CDR2 is LQKENI. The CDR3 DNA sequence: TGTGCCAGCTCACCAAAGGAGGGAGAGCAGTTCTTC. Residues: CASSPKEGEQFF.

The rearrangement joins TRBV9 to TRBJ2-5; D unresolved. The CDR3 runs 14 residues. V dropped 4 bases and J dropped 0 bases, with 10 bases sitting between them. Per germline, CDR1 SGDLS and CDR2 YYNGEE. CDR3 residues: CASSQTPYQETQYF. CDR3 nucleotide sequence: TGTGCCAGCAGCCAAACCCCTTACCAAGAGACCCAGTACTTC.

This clone was counted a few times. CDR3 region: CASSRGGTSGEQYF. The CDR3 DNA reads as TGTGCCAGCAGCAGAGGGGGGACTTCGGGCGAGCAGTACTTC. The V gene is TRBV25-1, the J gene TRBJ2-7; D assignment may be TRBD1 or TRBD2 (6 bases each). CDR3 length equals 14 residues. Germline loops: CDR1 MGHDK, CDR2 SYGVNS. Deletions cut 6 bases from V and 6 bases from J, with 18 bases between.

Concerning this clone itself: Distinct nucleotide sequences in the sample also encode this CDR3. The chain links TRBV7-2 to TRBJ2-3; D might be TRBD1 (5 bases). Germline V gene data show CDR1 as SGHTA and CDR2 as FQGNSA. Trimming took off 5 bases at V and 3 bases at J, with 12 bases between the two ends. The CDR3 runs 14 residues. The CDR3, as DNA: TGTGCCAGCAGCCCCAGAAGGGGTACAGATACGCAGTATTTT. Its translation is CASSPRRGTDTQYF.

The V call is TRBV7-9, the J call TRBJ1-1; TRBD1 matches at 7 bases. The V gene end was trimmed by 5 bases and the J gene end by 5 bases; junction bases not matched to a gene: 8. The CDR3 spans 14 residues. Germline V gene lookup returns CDR1 SEHNR and CDR2 FQNEAQ (reference sequence). DNA for the CDR3: TGTGCCAGCAGCCGGGGACAGACTTCAACTGAAGCTTTCTTT. Encoded protein: CASSRGQTSTEAFF.

The rearrangement uses TRBV5-6 and TRBJ2-1; D may be TRBD1 (6 bases). CDR3 length: 16 amino acids. V was pared by 4 bases and J by 0 bases, with 14 bases between. From germline, CDR1 is SGHDT and CDR2 YYEEEE. CDR3 in DNA: TGTGCCAGCAGCCCCCGTGGACAGCTCTCCTACAATGAGCAGTTCTTC. Translating it yields CASSPRGQLSYNEQFF.